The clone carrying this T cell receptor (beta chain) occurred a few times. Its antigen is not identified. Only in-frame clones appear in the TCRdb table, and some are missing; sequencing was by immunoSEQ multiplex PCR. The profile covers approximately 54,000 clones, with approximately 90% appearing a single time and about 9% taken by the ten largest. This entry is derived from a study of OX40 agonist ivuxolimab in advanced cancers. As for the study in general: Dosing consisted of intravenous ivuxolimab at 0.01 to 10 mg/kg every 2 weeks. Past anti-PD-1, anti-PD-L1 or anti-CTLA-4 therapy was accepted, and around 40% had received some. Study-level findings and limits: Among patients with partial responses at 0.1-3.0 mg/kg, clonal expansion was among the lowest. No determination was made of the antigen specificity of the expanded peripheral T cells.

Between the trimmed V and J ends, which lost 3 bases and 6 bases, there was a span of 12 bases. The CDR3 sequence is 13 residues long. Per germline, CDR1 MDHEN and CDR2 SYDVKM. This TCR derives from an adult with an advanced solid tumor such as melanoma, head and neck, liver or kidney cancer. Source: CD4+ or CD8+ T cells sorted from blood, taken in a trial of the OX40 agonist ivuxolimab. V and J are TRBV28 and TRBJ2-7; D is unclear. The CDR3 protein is CASSFRASSEQYF. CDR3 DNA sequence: TGTGCCAGCAGTTTTAGAGCGTCGTCCGAGCAGTACTTC. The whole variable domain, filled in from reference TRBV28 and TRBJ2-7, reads DVKVTQSSRYLVKRTGEKVFLECVQDMDHENMFWYRQDPGLGLRLIYFSYDVKMKEKGDIPEGYSVSREKKERFSLILESASTNQTSMYLCASSFRASSEQYFGPGTRLTVT.